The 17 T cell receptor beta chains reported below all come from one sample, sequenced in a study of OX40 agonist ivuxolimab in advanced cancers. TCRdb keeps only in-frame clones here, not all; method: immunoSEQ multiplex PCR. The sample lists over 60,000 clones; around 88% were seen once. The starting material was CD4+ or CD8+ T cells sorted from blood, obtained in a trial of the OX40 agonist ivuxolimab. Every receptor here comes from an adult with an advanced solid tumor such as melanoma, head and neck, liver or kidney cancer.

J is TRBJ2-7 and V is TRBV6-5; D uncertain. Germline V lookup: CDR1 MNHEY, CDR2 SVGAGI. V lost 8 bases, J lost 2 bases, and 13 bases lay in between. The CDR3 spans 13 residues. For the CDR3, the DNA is TGTGCCAGCGCAAGGACGCCTGCCTACGAGCAGTACTTC. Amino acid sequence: CASARTPAYEQYF.

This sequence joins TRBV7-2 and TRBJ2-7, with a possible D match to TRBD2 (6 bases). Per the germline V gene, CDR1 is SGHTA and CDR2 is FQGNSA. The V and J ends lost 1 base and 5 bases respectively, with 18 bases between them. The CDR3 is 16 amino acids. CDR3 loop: CASSLVVMGTYHEQYF. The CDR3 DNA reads TGTGCCAGCAGCTTAGTTGTTATGGGGACTTACCACGAGCAGTACTTC.

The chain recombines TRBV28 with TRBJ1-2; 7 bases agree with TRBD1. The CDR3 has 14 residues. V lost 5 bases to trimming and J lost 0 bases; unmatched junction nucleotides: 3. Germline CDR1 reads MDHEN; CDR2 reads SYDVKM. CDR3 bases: TGTGCCAGCAGTCACGGACAGGCTAACTATGGCTACACCTTC. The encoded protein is CASSHGQANYGYTF.

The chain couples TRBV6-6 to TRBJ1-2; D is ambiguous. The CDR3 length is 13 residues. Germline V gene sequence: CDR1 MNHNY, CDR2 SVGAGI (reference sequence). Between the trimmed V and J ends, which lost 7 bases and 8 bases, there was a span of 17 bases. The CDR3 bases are TGTGCCAGCACCCACTCGCCTCTAAACGGCTACACCTTC. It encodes CASTHSPLNGYTF.

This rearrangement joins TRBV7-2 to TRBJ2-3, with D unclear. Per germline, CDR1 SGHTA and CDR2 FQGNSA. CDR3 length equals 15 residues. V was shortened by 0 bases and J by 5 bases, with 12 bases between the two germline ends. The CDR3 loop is CASSLAPGQVDTQYF. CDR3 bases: TGTGCCAGCAGCTTAGCTCCGGGTCAGGTAGATACGCAGTATTTT.

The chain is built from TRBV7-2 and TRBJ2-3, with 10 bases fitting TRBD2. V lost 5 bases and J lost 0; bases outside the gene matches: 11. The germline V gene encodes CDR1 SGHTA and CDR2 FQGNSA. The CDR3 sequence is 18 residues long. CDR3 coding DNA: TGTGCCAGCAGCCGGAGGGGGACTAGCGCAGCTAGCACAGATACGCAGTATTTT. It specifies CASSRRGTSAASTDTQYF.

The CDR3 DNA reads TGTGCCAGCAGTTACTCGACCCCGGGGCCCTACGAGCAGTACTTC. Its protein is CASSYSTPGPYEQYF. The chain couples TRBV6-6 to TRBJ2-7; TRBD1 or TRBD2 may be the D gene (5 bases each). This CDR3 has 15 amino acids. The germline V gene has CDR1 MNHNY and CDR2 SVGAGI (reference sequence). V was cut by 0 bases and J by 2 bases, with 11 bases left in between.

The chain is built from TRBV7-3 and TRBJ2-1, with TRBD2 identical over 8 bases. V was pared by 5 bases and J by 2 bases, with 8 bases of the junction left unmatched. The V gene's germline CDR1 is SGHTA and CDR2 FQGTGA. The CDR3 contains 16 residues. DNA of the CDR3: TGTGCCAGCAGCCCCCTAGCGGGTACTACCTACAATGAGCAGTTCTTC. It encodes CASSPLAGTTYNEQFF.

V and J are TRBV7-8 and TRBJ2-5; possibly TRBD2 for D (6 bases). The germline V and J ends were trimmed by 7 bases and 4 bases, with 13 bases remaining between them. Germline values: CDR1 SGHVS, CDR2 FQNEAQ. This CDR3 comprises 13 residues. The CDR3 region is CASTPWRGETQYF. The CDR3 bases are TGTGCCAGCACCCCATGGAGGGGAGAGACCCAGTACTTC.

This CDR3 reads CASSLADRVSEQYF. The DNA for the CDR3 is TGTGCCAGCAGCCTGGCGGACAGGGTTAGCGAGCAGTACTTC. This chain joins TRBV7-6 and TRBJ2-7; 8 nucleotides match TRBD1. CDR3 size: 14 residues. Per germline, CDR1 SGHVS and CDR2 FNYEAQ. The trim removed 5 bases at V and 6 bases at J, leaving 9 bases unmatched.

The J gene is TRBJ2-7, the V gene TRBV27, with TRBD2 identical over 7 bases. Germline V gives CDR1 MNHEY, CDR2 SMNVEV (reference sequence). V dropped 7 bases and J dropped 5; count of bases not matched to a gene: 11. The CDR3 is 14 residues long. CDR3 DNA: TGTGCCAGCAAACGTTCGAGGGACTACGACGAGCAGTACTTC. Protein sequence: CASKRSRDYDEQYF.

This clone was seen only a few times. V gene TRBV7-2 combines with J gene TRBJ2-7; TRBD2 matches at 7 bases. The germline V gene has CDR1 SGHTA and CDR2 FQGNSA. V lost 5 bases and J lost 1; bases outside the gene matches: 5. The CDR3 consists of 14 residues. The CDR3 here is CASSRGLESYEQYF. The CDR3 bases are TGTGCCAGCAGCAGAGGACTAGAATCCTACGAGCAGTACTTC.

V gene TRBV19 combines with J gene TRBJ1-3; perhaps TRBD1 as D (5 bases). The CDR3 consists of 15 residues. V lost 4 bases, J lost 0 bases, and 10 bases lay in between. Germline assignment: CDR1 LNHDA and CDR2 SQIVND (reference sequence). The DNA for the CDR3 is TGTGCCAGTAGTAGGGACGGCTACTCTGGAAACACCATATATTTT. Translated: CASSRDGYSGNTIYF.

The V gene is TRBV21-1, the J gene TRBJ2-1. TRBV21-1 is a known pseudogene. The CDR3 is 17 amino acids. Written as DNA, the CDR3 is TGTGCCAGCAGCAAAACGGATTGCGTAAGCTCCTACAATGAGCAGTTCTTC. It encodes CASSKTDCVSSYNEQFF.

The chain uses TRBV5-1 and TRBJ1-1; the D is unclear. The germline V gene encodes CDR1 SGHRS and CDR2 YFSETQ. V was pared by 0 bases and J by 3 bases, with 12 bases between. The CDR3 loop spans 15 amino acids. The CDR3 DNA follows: TGCGCCAGCAGCTTGGGGAGGTCCGGAGACACTGAAGCTTTCTTT. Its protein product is CASSLGRSGDTEAFF.

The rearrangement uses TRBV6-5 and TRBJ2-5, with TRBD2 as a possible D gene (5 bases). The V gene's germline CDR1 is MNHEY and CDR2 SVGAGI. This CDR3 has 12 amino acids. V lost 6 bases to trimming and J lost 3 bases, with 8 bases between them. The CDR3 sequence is CASSRTEETQYF. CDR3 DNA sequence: TGTGCCAGCAGCCGGACTGAAGAGACCCAGTACTTC.

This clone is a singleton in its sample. CDR3 bases: TGTGCCAGCTCCCCCCAACCGGGTGCTTACGAGCAGTACTTC. Translated: CASSPQPGAYEQYF. The chain recombines TRBV18 with TRBJ2-7; the D is unclear. The CDR3 extends over 14 amino acids. Germline V lookup: CDR1 KGHSH, CDR2 LQKENI. Trimming pared 6 bases from V and 4 bases from J, leaving 16 bases between.